This TCR beta chain appears in the sequencing data of a study of technical replicates of blood from four donors. Assay used: immunoSEQ multiplex PCR; TCRdb lists only in-frame clones, some missing. The data show approximately 73,000 clones, roughly 97% seen once. Germline V CDR1 and CDR2: SGHRS, YFSETQ. The CDR3 runs 15 residues. The J segment lost 9 bases and the V segment lost 1 base, leaving 7 bases of the junction unmatched. V and J are TRBV5-1 and TRBJ2-1; TRBD2 aligns across 10 bases. The sample comprised T cells isolated from PBMCs. The origin of this receptor is a human donor in good health. CDR3 nucleotide sequence: TGCGCCAGCAGCTTGTGGCTAGCGGGAGTGAGTGAGCAGTTCTTC. Translating it yields CASSLWLAGVSEQFF.